A selection of T cell receptor beta chains follows, all from one sample in a study of cytomegalovirus exposure and HLA in healthy donors. TCRdb keeps only in-frame clones here, not all; method: immunoSEQ multiplex PCR. This table has about 91,000 clones, 85% to 90% appearing once. The sample taken for sequencing was PBMCs. All receptors derive from a man between 18 and 29 years old in good health and CMV-seronegative. Each CDR3 is given with its conserved first and last residue. The D gene is left open where the match is weak. Rows give clone size only sometimes, using once, few, many, or a class for an expanded clone.

V gene	J gene	D gene	clone size	CDR3 protein
TRBV28	TRBJ1-2	.	few	CASRPRGQRNYGYTF
TRBV7-9	TRBJ2-1	.	.	CSSSLVGSGASYNEQFF
TRBV7-3	TRBJ2-1	TRBD2	.	CASSLRTSGNEQFF
TRBV4-3	TRBJ1-4	.	.	CASSQGRQAWEKLFF
TRBV18	TRBJ2-5	.	once	CASSPGPLGKRGGAETQYF
TRBV7-9	TRBJ2-2	TRBD2	.	CASSPAGSGRLGELFF
TRBV7-9	TRBJ1-2	.	.	CASSPTAGYGYTF
TRBV30	TRBJ1-5	.	.	CAWSGTARNQPQHF
TRBV28	TRBJ2-5	.	.	CASSRGRAGGYQETQYF
TRBV7-2	TRBJ2-6	.	few	CASSPLAASVSSGANVLTF
TRBV5-1	TRBJ1-2	TRBD1	.	CASSSQAGGGYGYTF
TRBV27	TRBJ2-1	.	.	CASTRRGSNEQFF
TRBV7-2	TRBJ2-3	TRBD2	.	CASSSSLAGGVITDTQYF
TRBV19	TRBJ2-5	.	.	CASSIRAVQETQYF
TRBV6-5	TRBJ1-1	.	.	CASSYFIGGNTEAFF
TRBV28	TRBJ2-2	.	once	CASSLPPYKETNTGELFF
TRBV27	TRBJ2-4	.	.	CASSFAGRQDIQYF
TRBV19	TRBJ2-2	TRBD2	.	CASSLLAGNTGELFF